These 14 T cell receptor beta chains were all obtained from the same sample, sequenced in a study of regulatory T cells in long-lasting Graves disease. Sequencing libraries for TCR beta were prepared with iRepertoire HTBI primers and Arm-PCR of CDR3 regions. TCRdb re-derived calls from the multiplex PCR reads in MiXCR, one entry per CDR3 protein. The table includes roughly 350,000 distinct CDR3 sequences, 16% detected once. Time point denoted: newly diagnosed GD, antithyroid drugs for less than 3 months. Isolated PBMC RNA provided the starting material for the TCR library. These data were also reused for a study on T cells in Graves' hyperthyroidism and ophthalmopathy.

The material sequenced was peripheral blood mononuclear cells (PBMCs), taken at new diagnosis, from a patient treated with antithyroid drugs. All receptors come from a woman younger than 30 with Graves disease.

This clonotype was observed at least ten times. V gene TRBV5-1 combines with J gene TRBJ2-7; TRBD1 matches 7 bases. The germline CDR1 and CDR2 sequences are SGHRS and YFSETQ. Trimming took 4 bases from V and 0 from J; bases not matched to a gene: 4. The CDR3 extends over 14 amino acids. The CDR3 protein is CASSKRDSSYEQYF. The CDR3 DNA reads TGCGCCAGCAGCAAACGGGACAGCTCCTACGAGCAGTACTTC.

Only a few counts were recorded for this clonotype. This rearrangement joins TRBV5-6 to TRBJ1-4; D is possibly TRBD1 (5 bases). Germline loops: CDR1 SGHDT, CDR2 YYEEEE. Trimming cost V 1 base and J 7 bases, with 11 bases left between them. The CDR3 is 14 amino acids. CDR3 loop: CASSLPGGGEKLFF. DNA for the CDR3: TGTGCCAGCAGCTTGCCGGGGGGTGGTGAAAAACTGTTTTTT.

This clonotype was observed many times. The V and J genes are TRBV30 and TRBJ1-4; possibly TRBD1 for D (5 bases). The CDR3 contains 15 residues. Germline CDR1 reads GTSNPN; CDR2 reads SVGIG (reference sequence). Trimming stripped 4 bases from V and 4 bases from J, with 16 bases between. CDR3 in DNA: TGTGCCTGGACACGCACAGGAGAAGATAATGAAAAACTGTTTTTT. Its translation: CAWTRTGEDNEKLFF.

In its sample, this clonotype was seen many times. The chain employs TRBV29-1 and TRBJ2-1; 12 nucleotides agree with TRBD2. The CDR3 length is 15 residues. CDR1 is SQVTM and CDR2 is ANQGSEA in the germline V gene. V lost 7 bases, J lost 6 bases, and 10 bases stayed unmatched. The CDR3 DNA sequence: TGCAGCGCCCTTTATCAGGGACTAGCGGGCAATGAGCAGTTCTTC. It yields the protein CSALYQGLAGNEQFF.

As for this clonotype: This may be a read error: a much more frequent sequence differs by one nucleotide. The chain combines TRBV2 with TRBJ2-2; D call uncertain. The CDR3 loop spans 15 amino acids. Germline values: CDR1 SNHLY, CDR2 FYNNEI. The CDR3 protein is CTSSEYGVNTGELFF. DNA for the CDR3: TGTACCAGCAGTGAATATGGAGTTAACACCGGGGAGCTGTTTTTT.

The V and J genes are TRBV16 and TRBJ1-1, with D perhaps matching TRBD1 (5 bases). Trimming left V 2 bases short and J 3 bases short, with 16 bases between. Germline CDR1 and CDR2: KGHSY and FQNENV. CDR3 length: 16 amino acids. The CDR3 protein is CASSQRRGSLDTEAFF. Written as DNA, the CDR3 is TGTGCCAGCAGCCAAAGACGGGGCTCTTTGGACACTGAAGCTTTCTTT.

There are a few counts of this clonotype. The V gene is TRBV7-3, the J gene TRBJ1-5; TRBD1 matches 7 bases. Germline CDR1 is SGHTA and CDR2 is FQGTGA. There are 18 residues in the CDR3. V gave up 6 bases and J gave up 0 bases; unmatched junction bases: 14. This CDR3 is CASRIGGSCPLSNQPQHF. The CDR3 region has the DNA TGTGCCAGCAGGATAGGGGGCTCCTGTCCACTTAGCAATCAGCCCCAGCATTTT.

This clonotype was picked up a small number of times. J is TRBJ2-2 and V is TRBV4-1; D gene unclear. The germline CDR1 and CDR2 sequences are MGHRA and YSYEKL. Trimming removed 0 bases at V and 7 bases at J, with 6 bases between. The CDR3 spans 13 residues. CDR3 DNA: TGCGCCAGCAGCCAAGACGGCGGCGGGGAGCTGTTTTTT. It is translated as CASSQDGGGELFF.

This clonotype was seen a few times. The chain employs TRBV5-6 and TRBJ2-5, with TRBD2 matching over 7 bases. V was pared by 1 base and J by 4 bases, with 4 bases of the junction left unmatched. This CDR3 contains 14 residues. Germline CDR1 SGHDT, CDR2 YYEEEE. The CDR3 DNA sequence: TGTGCCAGCAGCTTGATCGCTAGCGGAGAGACCCAGTACTTC. The encoded protein is CASSLIASGETQYF.

This clonotype was recorded at least ten times. V and J are TRBV28 and TRBJ1-2, with a weak D call TRBD1 (6 bases). Germline assignment: CDR1 MDHEN and CDR2 SYDVKM. The V end lost 3 bases, the J end lost 1 base, and 15 bases lay between the germline ends. This CDR3 has 16 residues. The CDR3 bases are TGTGCCAGCAGTTTCAGGACAGCCAGTCTTAACTATGGCTACACCTTC. Protein product: CASSFRTASLNYGYTF.

With regard to this clonotype: A much larger clone lies one base from this, so it may be a read error. The chain joins TRBV15 to TRBJ2-4, with D perhaps TRBD2 (7 bases). This CDR3 spans 15 amino acids. The germline gives CDR1 LNHNV, CDR2 YYDKDF (reference sequence). The germline V and J ends were trimmed by 0 bases and 13 bases, with 19 bases remaining between them. The CDR3 loop is CATSRDEGGGHEQYF. DNA for the CDR3: TGTGCCACCAGCAGAGATGAAGGCGGGGGCCATGAGCAGTACTTC.

About this clonotype: With a much larger clone just one base away, this may be a read error. This rearrangement joins TRBV12-3 or TRBV12-4 to TRBJ1-2, with D maybe TRBD1 (6 bases). This CDR3 contains 12 residues. Trimming removed 6 bases at V and 8 bases at J, with 13 bases between. This CDR3 reads CASRTGRGGYTF. Written as DNA, the CDR3 is TGTGCCAGCAGAACAGGGCGCGGGGGCTACACCTTC.

This clonotype occurred many times. This chain links TRBV2 with TRBJ1-6, with 7 nucleotides matching TRBD1. Germline-derived CDR1 and CDR2 are SNHLY and FYNNEI. The CDR3 is made up of 15 amino acids. With 6 bases clipped from V and 7 bases from J, the junction kept 9 bases outside the gene matches. The CDR3 loop reads CASRITGVANSPLHF. The CDR3 DNA reads as TGTGCCAGCAGGATTACAGGGGTAGCAAATTCACCCCTCCACTTT.

This clonotype has more than one count but fewer than ten. V is TRBV14 and J is TRBJ2-5; D is undetermined. The CDR3 runs 14 residues. Germline V gives CDR1 SGHDN, CDR2 FVKESK. Trimming removed 0 bases from V and 0 bases from J, with 5 bases in between. The CDR3 spells CASSQDPNQETQYF. The CDR3 region has the DNA TGTGCCAGCAGCCAAGACCCGAACCAAGAGACCCAGTACTTC.